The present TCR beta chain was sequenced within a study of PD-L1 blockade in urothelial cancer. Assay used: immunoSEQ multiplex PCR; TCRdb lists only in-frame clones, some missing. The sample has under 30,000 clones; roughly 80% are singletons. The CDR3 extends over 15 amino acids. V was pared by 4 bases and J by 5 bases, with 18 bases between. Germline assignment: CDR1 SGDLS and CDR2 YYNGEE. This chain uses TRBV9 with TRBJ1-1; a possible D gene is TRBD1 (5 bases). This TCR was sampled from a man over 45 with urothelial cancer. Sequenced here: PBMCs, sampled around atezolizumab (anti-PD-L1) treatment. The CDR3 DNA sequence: TGTGCCAGCAGCAGCGGGGCAGGTGGGAGGACTGAAGCTTTCTTT. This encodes CASSSGAGGRTEAFF.